This T cell receptor (beta chain) was documented in a study of shared clonotypes between healthy human individuals. Libraries were prepared by immunoSEQ multiplex PCR; TCRdb keeps only in-frame clonotypes and omits some of them. Of about 380,000 clones listed, around 96% were seen once; the top ten hold around 0.3%. Every contributor of samples was a Caucasian grown-up residing in Nashville, Tennessee. The V and J ends lost 7 bases and 5 bases, in that order; junction bases with no gene match: 16. This CDR3 region has 17 residues. Germline V gene data show CDR1 as SGHAT and CDR2 as FQNNGV. The TCR originated in a man younger than 40 in good health. Sequenced sample: memory CD8+ T cells sorted from blood. Subset noted: CD45RO+ cells pooled with CCR7-negative TemRA cells. The chain recombines TRBV11-2 with TRBJ2-5, with 10 positions matching TRBD2. This chain's CDR3 is CASTHGLAGVIRETQYF. CDR3 sequence (DNA): TGTGCCAGCACCCACGGGCTAGCGGGAGTGATCCGGGAGACCCAGTACTTC.